A few counts support the clone carrying this T cell receptor beta chain. Its antigen is unknown. The data were obtained in a study of CD8 T cells in ankylosing spondylitis. Study-level points and caveats: It appeared that ankylosing spondylitis blood was characterized by a TCR beta motif of about 8 highly homologous variants.

This CDR3 comprises 15 residues. Germline V CDR1 and CDR2: ENHRY, SYGVKD. The junction had 12 bases not matched to a gene; V was cut back by 5 bases and J by 11 bases. A single record per CDR3 protein comes from TCRdb applying MiXCR to the 5' RACE reads. The table shows roughly 440,000 distinct CDR3 sequences, with 17% occurring only once. This sequence originates from a male donor with ankylosing spondylitis. This chain links TRBV10-3 with TRBJ1-1, with TRBD1 identical over 12 bases. Sequencing input: blood, either unsorted or a sorted T cell fraction (not recorded which). This CDR3 is CAISSGQGAYLEAFF. Written as DNA, the CDR3 is TGTGCCATCAGTTCGGGACAGGGGGCTTACCTTGAGGCTTTCTTT.